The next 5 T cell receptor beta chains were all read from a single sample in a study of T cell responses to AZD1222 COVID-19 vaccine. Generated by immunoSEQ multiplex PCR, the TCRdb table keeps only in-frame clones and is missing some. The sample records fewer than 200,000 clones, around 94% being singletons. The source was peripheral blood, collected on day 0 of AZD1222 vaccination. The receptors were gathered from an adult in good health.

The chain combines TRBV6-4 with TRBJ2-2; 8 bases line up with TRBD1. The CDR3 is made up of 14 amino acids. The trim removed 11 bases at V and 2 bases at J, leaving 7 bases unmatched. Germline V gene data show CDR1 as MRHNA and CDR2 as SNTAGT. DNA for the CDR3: TGTGCCGTACCGGGACAGGATAACACCGGGGAGCTGTTTTTT. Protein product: CAVPGQDNTGELFF.

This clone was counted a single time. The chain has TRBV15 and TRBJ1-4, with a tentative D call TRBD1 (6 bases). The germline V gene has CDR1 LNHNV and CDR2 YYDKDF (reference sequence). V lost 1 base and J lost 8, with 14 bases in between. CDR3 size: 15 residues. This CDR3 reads CATSRGGGGREKLFF. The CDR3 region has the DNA TGTGCCACCAGCAGAGGAGGGGGAGGAAGGGAAAAACTGTTTTTT.

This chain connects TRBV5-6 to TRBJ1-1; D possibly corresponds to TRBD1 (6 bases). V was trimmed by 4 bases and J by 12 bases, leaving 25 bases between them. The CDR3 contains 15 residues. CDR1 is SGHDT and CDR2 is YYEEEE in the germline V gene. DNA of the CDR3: TGTGCCAGCAGCCTGATGACAGGCGACGCTTCGCCGACTTTCTTT. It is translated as CASSLMTGDASPTFF.

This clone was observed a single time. Here the CDR3 DNA reads TGTGCCAGCAGCTTAGGGTGGGGGCCCCAAGAGACCCAGTACTTC. The encoded protein is CASSLGWGPQETQYF. The V gene is TRBV7-6, the J gene TRBJ2-5; D possibly corresponds to TRBD1 (6 bases). Germline V CDR1 and CDR2: SGHVS, FNYEAQ. Trimming cost V 1 base and J 1 base, with 10 bases left between them. CDR3 size: 15 residues.

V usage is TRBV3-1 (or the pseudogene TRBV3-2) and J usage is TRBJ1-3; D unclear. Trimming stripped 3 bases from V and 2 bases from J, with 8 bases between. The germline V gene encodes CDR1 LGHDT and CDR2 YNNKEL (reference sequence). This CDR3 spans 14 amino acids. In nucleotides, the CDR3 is TGTGCCAGCAGCCAGGCGACAACTGGAAACACCATATATTTT. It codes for CASSQATTGNTIYF.